These T cell receptor beta chains were read from a single sample in a study of shared clonotypes between healthy human individuals. Generated by immunoSEQ multiplex PCR, the TCRdb table keeps only in-frame clones and is missing some. The sample carries over a million clones, roughly 97% recorded once. Sequenced material: naive CD4+ T cells sorted from blood. The receptors stem from a man aged 30 to 39 in good health. CDR3s include the opening cysteine and the closing phenylalanine or tryptophan. A D gene is named only where the DNA matches it firmly. Size values are once, few and many counts, or a class for expanded clones, and some rows have none.

d_call j_call v_call clone_size cdr3_aa cdr3_nt
- TRBJ2-1 TRBV6-6 - CASTPYSYNEQFF TGTGCCAGCACGCCTTACTCCTACAATGAGCAGTTCTTC
TRBD2 TRBJ2-1 TRBV7-9 - CASSRSGTYNEQFF TGTGCCAGCAGCCGTAGCGGGACTTACAATGAGCAGTTCTTC
TRBD1 TRBJ1-2 TRBV30 few CAWRGHGTAAGYTF TGTGCCTGGAGGGGGCACGGGACAGCGGCCGGCTACACCTTC
- TRBJ2-3 TRBV5-1 once CASSLASQGGDTQYF TGCGCCAGCAGCTTGGCCAGCCAGGGAGGAGATACGCAGTATTTT
TRBD1 TRBJ2-7 TRBV9 - CASSVGQGDSYEQYF TGTGCCAGCAGCGTCGGACAGGGGGATTCCTACGAGCAGTACTTC
- TRBJ1-2 TRBV2 - CASSVGPIGSYTF TGTGCCAGCAGTGTGGGACCGATTGGAAGCTACACCTTC
- TRBJ2-3 TRBV4-1 - CASSQDVLSDTQYF TGCGCCAGCAGCCAAGATGTGCTCTCAGATACGCAGTATTTT
- TRBJ1-4 TRBV5-5 - CASSLRGVGEKLFF TGTGCCAGCAGCTTACGAGGAGTCGGCGAAAAACTGTTTTTT
TRBD2 TRBJ2-3 TRBV5-1 - CASSLDPRGPSGISSTDTQYF TGCGCCAGCAGCTTGGACCCCCGCGGCCCTAGCGGGATCTCTAGCACAGATACGCAGTATTTT
- TRBJ2-7 TRBV2 - CASSRAGPSGYEQYF TGTGCCAGCAGCCGTGCTGGGCCCTCGGGGTACGAGCAGTACTTC
- TRBJ2-7 TRBV6-1 - CATLRDIYEQYF TGTGCCACCTTACGGGACATCTACGAGCAGTACTTC
- TRBJ1-1 TRBV9 - CASSVRTVMNTEAFF TGTGCCAGCAGCGTTCGGACCGTAATGAACACTGAAGCTTTCTTT
- TRBJ1-5 TRBV28 - CASSFLRGNSNQPQHF TGTGCCAGCAGTTTTCTTCGGGGAAATAGCAATCAGCCCCAGCATTTT
TRBD2 TRBJ2-7 TRBV5-1 - CASSRDRRLAGGPVSEQYF TGCGCCAGCAGCCGGGACAGGAGACTAGCGGGAGGGCCGGTGAGCGAGCAGTACTTC
- TRBJ2-1 TRBV29-1 - CSVGTGRLNEQFF TGCAGCGTTGGAACGGGACGACTCAATGAGCAGTTCTTC
TRBD1 TRBJ1-5 TRBV5-8 - CASSLIQNRGLNQPQHF TGTGCCAGCAGCTTAATCCAGAACAGGGGGCTCAATCAGCCCCAGCATTTT
- TRBJ2-5 TRBV6-5 - CASRGLGPQYF TGTGCCAGCAGAGGGTTGGGGCCCCAGTACTTC
TRBD1 TRBJ1-1 TRBV28 - CASKGGGQNTEAFF TGTGCCAGCAAGGGAGGGGGCCAGAACACTGAAGCTTTCTTT
TRBD1 TRBJ2-3 TRBV19 - CASSIETGRVDTQYF TGTGCCAGTAGTATTGAGACAGGGCGGGTAGATACGCAGTATTTT
TRBD1 TRBJ2-1 TRBV28 - CASRSVQGARNEQFF TGTGCCAGCAGATCAGTTCAGGGGGCTCGGAATGAGCAGTTCTTC
- TRBJ2-7 TRBV28 - CASSQTYEQYF TGTGCCAGCAGTCAAACCTACGAGCAGTACTTC
TRBD1 TRBJ2-7 TRBV7-2 - CASSSDRGYGNEQYF TGTGCCAGCAGCTCGGACAGGGGGTACGGAAACGAGCAGTACTTC
- TRBJ2-7 TRBV15 - CATSREASLIYEQYF TGTGCCACCAGCAGAGAGGCCTCGCTTATCTACGAGCAGTACTTC
- TRBJ2-1 TRBV4-3 - CASSPQGSYNEQFF TGCGCCAGCAGCCCCCAGGGGTCCTACAATGAGCAGTTCTTC
- TRBJ2-7 TRBV28 once CASRLVPSEQYF TGTGCCAGCAGACTGGTTCCTAGTGAGCAGTACTTC
- TRBJ2-2 TRBV6-6 - CASREGMEEELFF TGTGCCAGCAGAGAGGGGATGGAGGAGGAGCTGTTTTTT
- TRBJ2-2 TRBV4-3 - CASSQGTFNTGELFF TGCGCCAGCAGCCAAGGGACTTTTAACACCGGGGAGCTGTTTTTT
- TRBJ2-1 TRBV5-5 - CASSIFEGEQFF TGTGCCAGCAGCATCTTCGAAGGTGAGCAGTTCTTC
- TRBJ1-5 TRBV19 - CASSTSRGGTQPQHF TGTGCCAGTAGTACAAGCAGGGGTGGCACGCAGCCCCAGCATTTT
- TRBJ1-4 TRBV18 few CASSPGRSGDEKLFF TGTGCCAGCTCACCAGGGAGGTCCGGTGATGAAAAACTGTTTTTT
- TRBJ2-5 TRBV7-2 - CASSLDIPYRETQYF TGTGCCAGCAGCTTAGATATCCCTTATCGAGAGACCCAGTACTTC
- TRBJ2-1 TRBV9 - CASSVGAGPAASEQFF TGTGCCAGCAGCGTAGGGGCGGGACCGGCTGCCTCTGAGCAGTTCTTC
TRBD2 TRBJ2-2 TRBV7-2 - CASSLTGLAGSGELFF TGTGCCAGCAGCTTAACCGGACTAGCGGGGTCCGGGGAGCTGTTTTTT
- TRBJ2-3 TRBV29-1 - CSVEEGVGQYF TGCAGCGTTGAGGAGGGGGTAGGGCAGTATTTT
- TRBJ2-3 TRBV2 - CASCAEPRQITDTQYF TGTGCCAGCTGCGCAGAACCTAGGCAAATAACAGATACGCAGTATTTT
TRBD1 TRBJ2-7 TRBV28 - CASSLSGGTYEQYF TGTGCCAGCAGTTTATCAGGGGGAACCTACGAGCAGTACTTC
TRBD1 TRBJ1-2 TRBV6-8 once CASTNTGGCCYGYTF TGTGCCAGCACCAATACAGGGGGCTGTTGCTATGGCTACACCTTC
- TRBJ2-1 TRBV7-2 - CASSLAALYNEQFF TGTGCCAGCAGCTTAGCAGCACTCTACAATGAGCAGTTCTTC
TRBD1 TRBJ1-2 TRBV5-1 once CASSLASGQGLGYTF TGCGCCAGCAGCTTGGCCTCAGGACAGGGGCTTGGCTACACCTTC
- TRBJ1-5 TRBV5-4 - CASSFGGGGQPQHF TGTGCCAGCAGCTTCGGTGGCGGTGGGCAGCCCCAGCATTTT
- TRBJ1-2 TRBV28 - CASRQVYGYTF TGTGCCAGTCGACAGGTCTATGGCTACACCTTC
- TRBJ1-1 TRBV2 - CASRPPRGKNTEAFF TGTGCCAGCAGGCCGCCCAGGGGCAAGAACACTGAAGCTTTCTTT
TRBD2 TRBJ2-1 TRBV15 once CATSMLGGNHNEQFF TGTGCCACCAGCATGCTCGGGGGGAATCACAATGAGCAGTTCTTC
- TRBJ2-1 TRBV5-1 - CASSFSLTYNEQFF TGCGCCAGCAGCTTCTCATTAACGTACAATGAGCAGTTCTTC
- TRBJ2-2 TRBV19 - CASILGQNTGELFF TGTGCCAGTATACTGGGACAGAACACCGGGGAGCTGTTTTTT
TRBD1 TRBJ1-1 TRBV9 - CASSVQPTGPEAFF TGTGCCAGCAGCGTACAACCGACAGGGCCTGAAGCTTTCTTT
- TRBJ2-3 TRBV5-1 - CASSAFRGSTDTQYF TGCGCCAGCAGCGCTTTTCGAGGCAGCACAGATACGCAGTATTTT
TRBD2 TRBJ2-1 TRBV7-6 - CASSFSRTSGGVSGEQFF TGTGCCAGCAGCTTCTCTAGGACTAGCGGGGGTGTCTCGGGTGAGCAGTTCTTC
- TRBJ2-7 TRBV29-1 - CSVQGSGIYEQYF TGCAGCGTTCAGGGATCTGGTATCTACGAGCAGTACTTC
TRBD1 TRBJ2-7 TRBV7-9 - CASSKQGPPGEQYF TGTGCCAGCAGCAAACAGGGGCCCCCCGGCGAGCAGTACTTC
- TRBJ2-2 TRBV5-4 - CASSRVEGANTGELFF TGTGCCAGCAGCCGCGTAGAAGGCGCGAACACCGGGGAGCTGTTTTTT
TRBD1 TRBJ2-3 TRBV11-2 - CASSIQGAMTTDTQYF TGTGCCAGCAGCATACAGGGGGCAATGACGACAGATACGCAGTATTTT
TRBD2 TRBJ2-3 TRBV29-1 - CSGSSGRSDTQYF TGCAGCGGTTCTAGCGGTAGGTCAGATACGCAGTATTTT
- TRBJ1-1 TRBV7-9 - CASSLFQGRTEAFF TGTGCCAGCAGCTTATTTCAAGGGCGGACTGAAGCTTTCTTT